The clone carrying this T cell receptor (beta chain) was seen a single time. These data are taken from a study of blood T cell repertoires in COVID-19. At the level of the study: Spain, Italy and the United States supplied samples that represented acute and convalescent COVID-19. PBMCs, B-cell-depleted T cells, or T cells were the source of the cDNA or gDNA that made up the material.

Generated by immunoSEQ multiplex PCR, the TCRdb table keeps only in-frame clones and is missing some. This sample yields some 78,000 clones, of which roughly 86% are seen a single time; roughly 5% belongs to the top ten. The germline V gene has CDR1 SGHRS and CDR2 YFSETQ. The length of the CDR3 is 14 residues. The V and J ends lost 1 base and 4 bases respectively, with 8 bases between them. V gene TRBV5-1 combines with J gene TRBJ1-4; no clear D. The source is a man aged 45-65 years with active or convalescent COVID-19. Sequenced input: peripheral blood. In nucleotides, the CDR3 is TGCGCCAGCAGCTTGAGTCAGGTTAATGAAAAACTGTTTTTT. Translation gives CASSLSQVNEKLFF. The complete variable domain, with remaining parts taken from reference TRBV5-1 and TRBJ1-4, reads KAGVTQTPRYLIKTRGQQVTLSCSPISGHRSVSWYQQTPGQGLQFLFEYFSETQRNKGNFPGRFSGRQFSNSRSEMNVSTLELGDSALYLCASSLSQVNEKLFFGSGTQLSVL.